The 5 T cell receptor beta chains presented below share a single source sample, sequenced in a study of cytomegalovirus exposure and HLA in healthy donors. The PCR contained 60 Vbeta and 13 Jbeta primers. The method was immunoSEQ multiplex PCR; TCRdb's version includes in-frame clones alone and lacks a portion of them. The sample yields under 200,000 clones, about 75% seen once. The sequenced sample was PBMCs. Every receptor here comes from a woman aged 40 to 50 in good health and CMV-seropositive.

The rearrangement joins TRBV2 to TRBJ2-7, with D possibly TRBD2 on 6 matching bases. The ends were cut back, 3 bases at V and 0 bases at J, with 15 bases in the middle. In germline, CDR1 is SNHLY, CDR2 FYNNEI. CDR3 length: 16 amino acids. The CDR3 sequence is CASSDLVGRGSYEQYF. CDR3 DNA sequence: TGTGCCAGCAGTGACCTGGTCGGGCGGGGCTCCTACGAGCAGTACTTC.

The chain has TRBV5-4 and TRBJ2-5; 8 bases line up with TRBD1. CDR3 size: 16 residues. Trimming removed 0 bases from V and 4 bases from J; junction bases left unmatched: 8. Germline CDR1 reads SGHNT; CDR2 reads YYREEE (reference sequence). The CDR3 bases are TGTGCCAGCAGCTTGGAAGGGGCCAGGGGGCGAGAGACCCAGTACTTC. Encoded protein: CASSLEGARGRETQYF.

This chain connects TRBV6-6 to TRBJ1-3, with 7 bases lining up with TRBD1. This CDR3 is 16 amino acids long. After removal of 7 bases from V and 9 bases from J, the junction contained 18 bases not matched to a gene. The germline CDR1 and CDR2 sequences are MNHNY and SVGAGI (reference sequence). CDR3 DNA sequence: TGTGCCAGCACCCCATCGGGGACAGCCAAATTGGGCACCATATATTTT. Translating gives CASTPSGTAKLGTIYF.

This chain uses TRBV19 with TRBJ2-7; 7 nucleotides match TRBD2. The CDR3 is 15 amino acids. With 5 bases clipped from V and 2 bases from J, the junction kept 9 bases outside the gene matches. Germline CDR1 is LNHDA and CDR2 is SQIVND (reference sequence). CDR3 residues: CASSGVERGAYEQYF. DNA for the CDR3: TGTGCCAGTAGTGGGGTCGAGCGGGGTGCCTACGAGCAGTACTTC.

The chain has TRBV28 and TRBJ2-7, with D maybe TRBD2 (5 bases). Trimming cost V 9 bases and J 3 bases, with 12 bases left between them. This CDR3 has 12 residues. Germline CDR1 reads MDHEN; CDR2 reads SYDVKM. The CDR3 DNA sequence: TGTGCCAGTGTCGGTGACTACTACGAGCAGTACTTC. Translation gives CASVGDYYEQYF.